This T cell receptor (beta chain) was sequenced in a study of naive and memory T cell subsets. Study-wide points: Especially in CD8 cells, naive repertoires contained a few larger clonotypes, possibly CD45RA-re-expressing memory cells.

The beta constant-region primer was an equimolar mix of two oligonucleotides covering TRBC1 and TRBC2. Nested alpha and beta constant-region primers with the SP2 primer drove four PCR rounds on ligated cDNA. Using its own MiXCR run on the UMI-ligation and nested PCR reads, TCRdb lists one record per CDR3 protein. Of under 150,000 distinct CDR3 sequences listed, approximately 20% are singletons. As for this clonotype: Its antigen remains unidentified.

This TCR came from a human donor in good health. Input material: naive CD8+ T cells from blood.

CDR3 coding DNA: TGTGCCAGCAGTTTAACCGAGCAGGGTTTAAACTATGGCTACACCTTC. Translation: CASSLTEQGLNYGYTF. The V gene is TRBV9, the J gene TRBJ1-2, with a weak D call TRBD1 (5 bases). Germline V lookup: CDR1 SGDLS, CDR2 YYNGEE. V lost 5 bases and J lost 2, with 19 bases in between. CDR3 length: 16 residues.